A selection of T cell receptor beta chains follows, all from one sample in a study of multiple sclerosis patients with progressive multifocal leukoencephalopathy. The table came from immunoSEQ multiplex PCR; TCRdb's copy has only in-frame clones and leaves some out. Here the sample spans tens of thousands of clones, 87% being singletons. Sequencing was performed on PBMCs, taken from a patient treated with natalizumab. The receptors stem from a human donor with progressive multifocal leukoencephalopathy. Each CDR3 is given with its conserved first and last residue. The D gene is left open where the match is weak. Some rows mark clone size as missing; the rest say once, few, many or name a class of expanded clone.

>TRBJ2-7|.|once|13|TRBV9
CASSVGLKPEQYF
TGTGCCAGCAGCGTAGGGCTAAAACCCGAGCAGTACTTC
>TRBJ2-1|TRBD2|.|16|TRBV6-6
CASSYRTSGSINEQFF
TGTGCCAGCAGTTACCGGACTAGCGGGAGTATTAATGAGCAGTTCTTC
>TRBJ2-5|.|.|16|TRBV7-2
CASSLEVGVGPMRQYF
TGTGCCAGCAGCTTAGAGGTAGGGGTGGGCCCTATGCGGCAGTACTTC
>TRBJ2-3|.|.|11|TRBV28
CASSWRDTQYF
TGTGCCAGCAGTTGGCGAGATACGCAGTATTTT
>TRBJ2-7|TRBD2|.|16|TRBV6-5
CASSYSLPGGPYEQYF
TGTGCCAGCAGTTACTCGCTACCGGGAGGGCCCTACGAGCAGTACTTC
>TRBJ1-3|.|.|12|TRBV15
CATSISGNTIYF
TGTGCCACCAGCATCTCTGGAAACACCATATATTTT
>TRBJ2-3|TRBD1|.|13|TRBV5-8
CASRPGQGIRQYF
TGTGCCAGCAGACCTGGACAGGGTATCAGACAGTATTTT
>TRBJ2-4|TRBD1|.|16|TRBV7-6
CASRFLGGLAKNIQYF
TGTGCCAGCAGGTTCTTAGGGGGCCTAGCCAAAAACATTCAGTACTTC
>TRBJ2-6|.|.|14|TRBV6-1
CASRMSAGANVLTF
TGTGCCAGCAGGATGAGTGCTGGGGCCAACGTCCTGACTTTC
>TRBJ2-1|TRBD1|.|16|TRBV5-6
CASSLPGQGQYNEQFF
TGTGCCAGCAGCCTCCCGGGACAGGGCCAGTACAATGAGCAGTTCTTC
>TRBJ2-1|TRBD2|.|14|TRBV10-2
CATRLAGHLNEQFF
TGCGCCACCCGACTAGCGGGACATCTCAATGAGCAGTTCTTC
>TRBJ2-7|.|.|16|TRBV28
CASSSQTTGSSYEQYF
TGTGCCAGCAGTTCTCAAACCACAGGGAGCTCCTACGAGCAGTACTTC
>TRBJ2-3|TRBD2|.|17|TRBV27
CASSRPAGGGGTDTQYF
TGTGCCAGCTCAAGGCCAGCGGGAGGGGGGGGCACAGATACGCAGTATTTT
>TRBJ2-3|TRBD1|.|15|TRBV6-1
CASSPTGAITDTQYF
TGTGCCAGCAGCCCGACAGGGGCCATCACAGATACGCAGTATTTT
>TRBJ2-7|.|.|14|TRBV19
CASTRNGDLYEQYF
TGTGCCAGTACCCGAAACGGGGACCTATACGAGCAGTACTTC
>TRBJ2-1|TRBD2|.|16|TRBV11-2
CASSLVLSGRADEQFF
TGTGCCAGCAGCTTAGTTCTGAGCGGGAGGGCGGATGAGCAGTTCTTC
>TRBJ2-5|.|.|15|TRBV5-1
CASSQIPGAGETQYF
TGCGCCAGCAGCCAAATCCCAGGGGCAGGAGAGACCCAGTACTTC
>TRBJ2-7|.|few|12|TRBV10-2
CASSESVTEQYF
TGCGCCAGCAGTGAGTCAGTCACCGAGCAGTACTTC
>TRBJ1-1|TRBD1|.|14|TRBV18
CASSPFDRVGEAFF
TGTGCCAGCTCACCCTTCGACAGGGTGGGTGAAGCTTTCTTT
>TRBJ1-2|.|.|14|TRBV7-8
CASSPTDANYGYTF
TGTGCCAGCAGCCCGACAGACGCTAACTATGGCTACACCTTC
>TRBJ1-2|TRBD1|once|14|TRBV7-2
CASSATGTARGYTF
TGTGCCAGCAGCGCTACCGGGACAGCACGTGGCTACACCTTC
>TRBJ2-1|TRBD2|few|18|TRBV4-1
CASSQESGRGFSYNEQFF
TGCGCCAGCAGCCAAGAGAGCGGGAGGGGGTTCTCCTACAATGAGCAGTTCTTC
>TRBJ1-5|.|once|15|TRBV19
CARLYYGRVNQPQHF
TGTGCCAGACTATATTACGGACGGGTAAATCAGCCCCAGCATTTT
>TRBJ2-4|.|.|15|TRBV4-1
CASSQEFTAKNIQYF
TGCGCCAGCAGCCAAGAGTTCACAGCCAAAAACATTCAGTACTTC
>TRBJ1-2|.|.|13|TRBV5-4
CASSLPEGDGYTF
TGTGCCAGCAGCTTGCCGGAGGGAGATGGCTACACCTTC
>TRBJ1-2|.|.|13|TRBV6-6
CASSYSTGSRYTF
TGTGCCAGCAGTTACTCGACAGGAAGCCGCTACACCTTC
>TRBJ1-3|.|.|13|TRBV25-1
CASRAGDGNTIYF
TGTGCCAGCCGGGCGGGCGACGGAAACACCATATATTTT
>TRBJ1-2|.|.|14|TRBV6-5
CASRGEQRMGGYTF
TGTGCCAGCAGAGGGGAACAACGAATGGGCGGCTACACCTTC
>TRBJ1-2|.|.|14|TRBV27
CASSPRERNYGYTF
TGTGCCAGCAGTCCCCGGGAGCGTAACTATGGCTACACCTTC
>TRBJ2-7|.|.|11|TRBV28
CASSVLYEQYF
TGTGCCAGCAGTGTTTTGTACGAGCAGTACTTC
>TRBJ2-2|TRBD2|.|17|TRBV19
CASSSVTSGYGTGELFF
TGTGCCAGTAGTTCCGTGACTAGCGGGTACGGCACCGGGGAGCTGTTTTTT
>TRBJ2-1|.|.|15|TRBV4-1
CASSLRGGRYNEQFF
TGCGCCAGCAGCCTAAGAGGGGGGAGGTACAATGAGCAGTTCTTC
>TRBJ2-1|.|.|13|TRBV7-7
CASSLVEDNEQFF
TGTGCCAGCAGCTTAGTTGAGGACAATGAGCAGTTCTTC
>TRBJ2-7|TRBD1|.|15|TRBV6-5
CASRPDLGQGNEQYF
TGTGCCAGCAGACCCGACCTTGGACAGGGGAACGAGCAGTACTTC
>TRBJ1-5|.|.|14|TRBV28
CASSLRPPDQPQHF
TGTGCCAGCAGTTTAAGGCCCCCCGATCAGCCCCAGCATTTT
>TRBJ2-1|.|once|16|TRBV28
CASRTSSGLGHNEQFF
TGTGCCAGCAGGACTTCGAGCGGGCTTGGACACAATGAGCAGTTCTTC
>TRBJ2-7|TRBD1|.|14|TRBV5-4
CASSLKQGFYEQYF
TGTGCCAGCAGCCTCAAACAGGGGTTCTACGAGCAGTACTTC
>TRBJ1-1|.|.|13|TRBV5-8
CASSRRLGGEAFF
TGTGCCAGCAGCCGGCGCCTTGGAGGGGAAGCTTTCTTT
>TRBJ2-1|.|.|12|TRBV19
CASSMWGKEQFF
TGTGCCAGTAGTATGTGGGGGAAGGAGCAGTTCTTC
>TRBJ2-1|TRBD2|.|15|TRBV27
CASSLPGLAGNEQFF
TGTGCCAGCAGTTTGCCGGGACTAGCGGGCAATGAGCAGTTCTTC
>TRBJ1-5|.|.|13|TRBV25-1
CASSGTANQPQHF
TGTGCCAGCAGCGGGACGGCCAATCAGCCCCAGCATTTT
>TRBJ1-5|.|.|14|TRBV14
CASSLGGGAQPQHF
TGTGCCAGCAGCCTCGGAGGGGGGGCACAGCCCCAGCATTTT
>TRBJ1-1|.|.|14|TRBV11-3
CASSLGQPNTEAFF
TGTGCCAGCAGTCTAGGACAGCCGAACACTGAAGCTTTCTTT
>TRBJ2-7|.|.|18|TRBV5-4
CASSFRPGTGTVAYEQYF
TGTGCCAGCAGCTTTCGGCCCGGGACGGGAACGGTAGCCTACGAGCAGTACTTC
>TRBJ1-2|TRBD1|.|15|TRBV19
CASRGGTASRYGYTF
TGTGCCAGCCGGGGCGGGACAGCCTCCCGCTATGGCTACACCTTC
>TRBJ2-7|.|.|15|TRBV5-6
CASSFVTGEPYEQYF
TGTGCCAGCAGCTTCGTCACGGGGGAGCCCTACGAGCAGTACTTC
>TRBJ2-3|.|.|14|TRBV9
CASSGGRLVDTQYF
TGTGCCAGCAGCGGAGGGAGACTAGTCGATACGCAGTATTTT
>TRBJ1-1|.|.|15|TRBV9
CASSVDPGTNTEAFF
TGTGCCAGCAGCGTAGATCCAGGGACGAACACTGAAGCTTTCTTT